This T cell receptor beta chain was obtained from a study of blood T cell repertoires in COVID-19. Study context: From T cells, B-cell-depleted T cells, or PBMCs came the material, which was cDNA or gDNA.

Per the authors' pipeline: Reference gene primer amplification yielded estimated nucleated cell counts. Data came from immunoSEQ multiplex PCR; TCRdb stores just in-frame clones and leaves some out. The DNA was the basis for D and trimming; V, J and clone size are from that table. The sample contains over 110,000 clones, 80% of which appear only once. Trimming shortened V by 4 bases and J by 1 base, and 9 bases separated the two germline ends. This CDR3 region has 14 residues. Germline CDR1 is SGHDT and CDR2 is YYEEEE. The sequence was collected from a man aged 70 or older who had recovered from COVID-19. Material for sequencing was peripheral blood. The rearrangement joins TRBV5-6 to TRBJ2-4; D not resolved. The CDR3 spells CASSPTRAKNIQYF. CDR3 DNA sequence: TGTGCCAGCAGCCCAACCAGGGCCAAAAACATTCAGTACTTC.